Below, 25 T cell receptor beta chains from the same sample are listed, as sequenced in a study of blood T cell repertoires in COVID-19. The protocol was immunoSEQ multiplex PCR, while the TCRdb copy is restricted to in-frame clones and leaves out a portion. The sample lists a few hundred thousand clones, approximately 86% occurring once. Material: PBMCs or T cells enriched from blood (not recorded which). The receptor set was obtained from a middle-aged woman with acute COVID-19.

The V call is TRBV11-3, the J call TRBJ2-5; 7 bases agree with TRBD2. The CDR3 is made up of 15 amino acids. The V and J ends lost 1 base and 1 base, in that order; junction bases with no gene match: 3. Germline-derived CDR1 and CDR2 are SGHNT and YENEEA. CDR3 protein: CASSLGGGSQETQYF. CDR3 nucleotide sequence: TGTGCCAGCAGCTTAGGAGGCGGGAGCCAAGAGACCCAGTACTTC.

The chain links TRBV7-2 to TRBJ1-2, with 7 bases matching TRBD1. The germline CDR1 and CDR2 sequences are SGHTA and FQGNSA. V shed 5 bases and J 7 bases; nucleotides not matched to a gene: 13. CDR3 length: 15 residues. CDR3 nucleotide sequence: TGTGCCAGCAGCGAGGAGACAGGGAAGTGGACTGGCTACACCTTC. This sequence encodes CASSEETGKWTGYTF. Full variable domain (rest looked up from reference TRBV7-2 and TRBJ1-2): GAGVSQSPSNKVTEKGKDVELRCDPISGHTALYWYRQSLGQGLEFLIYFQGNSAPDKSGLPSDRFSAERTGGSVSTLTIQRTQQEDSAVYLCASSEETGKWTGYTFGSGTRLTVV.

The rearrangement links TRBV4-2 to TRBJ1-5; D gene uncertain. Trimming removed 0 bases at V and 1 base at J, with 7 bases between. The CDR3 totals 15 residues. Germline CDR1 reads LGHNA; CDR2 reads YNFKEQ. The CDR3, as DNA: TGTGCCAGCAGCCAAGATTTTTCAAGCAATCAGCCCCAGCATTTT. Translated: CASSQDFSSNQPQHF.

The chain joins TRBV3-1 (or the pseudogene TRBV3-2) to TRBJ2-3; 9 nucleotides align to TRBD1. Germline assignment: CDR1 LGHDT and CDR2 YNNKEL (reference sequence). Trimming cost V 4 bases and J 2 bases; bases outside gene matches: 1. The CDR3 extends over 14 amino acids. CDR3 in amino acids: CASSRDRVTDTQYF. The CDR3 DNA reads TGTGCCAGCAGCCGGGACAGGGTCACAGATACGCAGTATTTT.

This chain joins TRBV10-3 and TRBJ1-4; 7 positions agree with TRBD1. The CDR3 contains 15 residues. Germline V gives CDR1 ENHRY, CDR2 SYGVKD. Losses at the gene ends were 6 bases for V and 3 bases for J; bases not matched to a gene: 7. The DNA of the CDR3 is TGTGCCATCAGCCATGACAGGGCCCCTAATGAAAAACTGTTTTTT. It specifies CAISHDRAPNEKLFF.

The chain uses TRBV11-3 and TRBJ2-2, with 10 bases aligning to TRBD2. Germline CDR1 SGHNT, CDR2 YENEEA. The V segment lost 1 base and the J segment 0 bases; nucleotides outside the gene matches: 5. This CDR3 has 18 residues. The CDR3 DNA is TGTGCCAGCAGCTTAGGAGCTAGCGGGAGTACGAACACCGGGGAGCTGTTTTTT. Its translation is CASSLGASGSTNTGELFF.

The chain joins TRBV14 to TRBJ1-2; TRBD1 agrees at 8 bases. Germline CDR1 and CDR2: SGHDN and FVKESK. The CDR3 extends over 15 amino acids. Trimming cost V 8 bases and J 3 bases; bases outside gene matches: 11. The CDR3 spells CASGLGQGSYYGYTF. Here the CDR3 DNA reads TGTGCCAGCGGCCTCGGACAGGGCAGTTACTATGGCTACACCTTC.

This clone was picked up one time. The chain recombines TRBV5-1 with TRBJ2-5; tentatively, D is TRBD2 (5 bases). V was trimmed by 7 bases and J by 5 bases, leaving 15 bases between them. There are 13 residues in the CDR3. Germline V gene lookup returns CDR1 SGHRS and CDR2 YFSETQ. In DNA form, the CDR3 reads TGCGCCAGCGACCTCTACGGGATGGAGACCCAGTACTTC. It encodes CASDLYGMETQYF.

The gene calls are TRBV7-7 and TRBJ2-7; 9 nucleotides line up with TRBD2. With 1 base clipped from V and 5 bases from J, the junction kept 6 bases outside the gene matches. Germline lookup yields CDR1 SSHAT and CDR2 FNYEAQ (reference sequence). CDR3 size: 15 residues. CDR3 nucleotide sequence: TGTGCCAGCAGCTTAGGGGCGGGGGGGCCCCACGAGCAGTACTTC. Translation: CASSLGAGGPHEQYF.

The chain joins TRBV5-5 to TRBJ2-7; D possibly corresponds to TRBD2 (5 bases). Germline V gene lookup returns CDR1 SGHKS and CDR2 YYEKEE (reference sequence). The V gene lost 2 bases and the J gene lost 1 base, with 10 bases spanning the gap. The CDR3 extends over 14 amino acids. CDR3 loop: CASSFMRASYEQYF. The CDR3 region has the DNA TGTGCCAGCAGCTTTATGAGGGCATCCTACGAGCAGTACTTC.

V and J are TRBV5-1 and TRBJ1-1, with TRBD1 identical over 8 bases. Trimming removed 5 bases from V and 2 bases from J; junction bases left unmatched: 8. CDR1 and CDR2 from the germline V gene are SGHRS and YFSETQ. The CDR3 loop spans 15 amino acids. CDR3 region: CASSPLTGANTEAFF. The CDR3 DNA sequence: TGCGCCAGCAGTCCTCTGACAGGGGCAAACACTGAAGCTTTCTTT.

This clone was picked up many times. V usage is TRBV15 and J usage is TRBJ1-6, with 7 nucleotides matching TRBD1. In germline, CDR1 is LNHNV, CDR2 YYDKDF (reference sequence). CDR3 length: 15 residues. The ends lost 0 bases at V and 10 bases at J; junction bases unmatched: 6. The CDR3 DNA reads TGTGCCACCAGCAGAGATAGACAGGGAGTATCACCCCTCCACTTT. Amino acid sequence: CATSRDRQGVSPLHF.

This chain links TRBV2 with TRBJ1-4; D is perhaps TRBD1 (5 bases). Trimming shortened V by 4 bases and J by 4 bases, and 13 bases separated the two germline ends. This CDR3 comprises 15 residues. Germline lookup yields CDR1 SNHLY and CDR2 FYNNEI. The CDR3 nucleotides read TGTGCCAGCAGTGGGGAGGGGAAGGGTAATGAAAAACTGTTTTTT. Amino acids: CASSGEGKGNEKLFF.

This clone has just one count. CDR3 protein: CASSPRTGGGTEAFF. The CDR3 DNA reads as TGTGCCAGCAGTCCTCGGACAGGGGGTGGGACTGAAGCTTTCTTT. J is TRBJ1-1 and V is TRBV6-5, with 10 bases matching TRBD1. The CDR3 loop spans 15 amino acids. Germline loops: CDR1 MNHEY, CDR2 SVGAGI. Trimming took 5 bases from V and 5 from J; bases not matched to a gene: 8.

The chain links TRBV28 to TRBJ2-1; D is uncertain. The ends were cut back, 1 base at V and 6 bases at J, with 7 bases in the middle. This CDR3 has 13 amino acids. Germline V gives CDR1 MDHEN, CDR2 SYDVKM. The CDR3: CASSLSFRNEQFF. CDR3 coding DNA: TGTGCCAGCAGTTTATCGTTCCGCAATGAGCAGTTCTTC.

V is TRBV27 and J is TRBJ2-7; D gene unclear. The CDR3 is 13 amino acids. Trimming removed 7 bases at V and 3 bases at J, with 13 bases between. Germline lookup yields CDR1 MNHEY and CDR2 SMNVEV (reference sequence). The CDR3 region is CASTAASGYEQYF. The DNA of the CDR3 is TGTGCCAGCACTGCAGCTTCGGGCTACGAGCAGTACTTC.

The gene calls are TRBV6-2 or TRBV6-3 and TRBJ2-1; a possible D gene is TRBD2 (5 bases). The CDR3 is 13 residues long. V was shortened by 4 bases and J by 7 bases, with 11 bases between the two germline ends. CDR1 MNHEY and CDR2 SVGEGT come from the germline V gene. Here the CDR3 reads CASSSTRGNEQFF. In DNA form, the CDR3 reads TGTGCCAGCAGTTCAACTCGAGGGAATGAGCAGTTCTTC.

The chain joins TRBV27 to TRBJ2-7; 12 bases are a match to TRBD2. There are 16 residues in the CDR3. Germline loops: CDR1 MNHEY, CDR2 SMNVEV (reference sequence). Trimming at V came to 5 bases and at J to 2 bases, leaving 7 bases not matched to a gene. In DNA, the CDR3 is TGTGCCAGCAGTCAACTCCTAGCGGGGGGGCCCTACGAGCAGTACTTC. Amino acid sequence: CASSQLLAGGPYEQYF.

This sequence joins TRBV11-3 and TRBJ2-1, with TRBD2 matching 13 bases. Germline V gene sequence: CDR1 SGHNT, CDR2 YENEEA. V lost 5 bases and J lost 7; bases outside the gene matches: 5. The CDR3 length is 15 residues. CDR3 in DNA: TGTGCCAGCAGCCCGGGACTAGCGGGGAGTAATGAGCAGTTCTTC. Its translation is CASSPGLAGSNEQFF.

This clone was found once. V usage is TRBV4-3 and J usage is TRBJ2-2; the match to TRBD2 covers 12 bases. Unmatched junction bases numbered 2, after V lost 0 bases and J lost 3 bases. The CDR3 totals 17 residues. In germline, CDR1 is LGHNA, CDR2 YSLEER. The CDR3 nucleotides read TGCGCCAGCAGCCAAGAGACTAGCGGGGGACACACCGGGGAGCTGTTTTTT. Translated: CASSQETSGGHTGELFF.

The J gene is TRBJ1-1, the V gene TRBV5-1, with D hard to call. The CDR3 extends over 15 amino acids. From germline, CDR1 is SGHRS and CDR2 YFSETQ. Trimming removed 0 bases at V and 1 base at J, with 10 bases between. CDR3 loop: CASSLGLAGNTEAFF. As DNA, the CDR3 is TGCGCCAGCAGCTTGGGGTTGGCAGGGAACACTGAAGCTTTCTTT.

The chain combines TRBV7-9 with TRBJ1-5, with a weak D call TRBD1 (5 bases). The CDR3 runs 15 residues. The V and J ends lost 2 bases and 2 bases respectively, with 10 bases between them. Per the germline V gene, CDR1 is SEHNR and CDR2 is FQNEAQ (reference sequence). CDR3 in amino acids: CASSLSTGGNQPQHF. CDR3 coding DNA: TGTGCCAGCAGCTTATCCACGGGGGGCAATCAGCCCCAGCATTTT.

The chain couples TRBV18 to TRBJ2-5; D ambiguous. The CDR3 extends over 12 amino acids. V lost 8 bases and J 5 bases, leaving 12 bases between the germline ends. CDR1 is KGHSH, CDR2 LQKENI, per germline. The CDR3 protein is CASRNMKETQYF. The CDR3 coding sequence is TGTGCCAGCCGAAACATGAAGGAGACCCAGTACTTC. Variable domain in full (rest from reference TRBV18 and TRBJ2-5): NAGVMQNPRHLVRRRGQEARLRCSPMKGHSHVYWYRQLPEEGLKFMVYLQKENIIDESGMPKERFSAEFPKEGPSILRIQQVVRGDSAAYFCASRNMKETQYFGPGTRLLVL.

This sequence joins TRBV7-2 and TRBJ2-3; the D gene is possibly TRBD2 (5 bases). Trimming pared 0 bases from V and 0 bases from J, leaving 13 bases between. The CDR3 covers 17 residues. The germline V gene encodes CDR1 SGHTA and CDR2 FQGNSA. CDR3 sequence (DNA): TGTGCCAGCAGCTTAGCGTGGCCAGCGGATAGCACAGATACGCAGTATTTT. Translated, it gives CASSLAWPADSTDTQYF. Combining the CDR3 with reference TRBV7-2 and TRBJ2-3 gives the whole variable domain GAGVSQSPSNKVTEKGKDVELRCDPISGHTALYWYRQSLGQGLEFLIYFQGNSAPDKSGLPSDRFSAERTGGSVSTLTIQRTQQEDSAVYLCASSLAWPADSTDTQYFGPGTRLTVL.

The rearrangement links TRBV27 to TRBJ2-3, with 14 positions matching TRBD2. This CDR3 contains 18 residues. Trimming took 3 bases from V and 4 from J; bases not matched to a gene: 9. The germline V gene encodes CDR1 MNHEY and CDR2 SMNVEV (reference sequence). Here the CDR3 reads CASSLRRGTSGSADTQYF. The CDR3 DNA reads as TGTGCCAGCAGTTTGAGAAGAGGGACTAGCGGGAGCGCAGATACGCAGTATTTT.